This TCR beta chain was obtained from a study of regulatory T cells in long-lasting Graves disease (dated by TCRdb to 2020 to 2023). Study-wide context: In the newly diagnosed Graves' disease group, patients had been taking antithyroid drugs for less than 3 months. Persistent Graves' disease patients were compared with newly diagnosed Graves' disease patients by peripheral blood TCR sequencing and RNA sequencing. The study was registered as a clinical trial and conducted in China. TCR sequencing covered 13 persistent and around 20 newly diagnosed Graves' disease patients, 33 samples in total.

Overall results and qualifications from the work: Because the primary lesion, thyroid tissue, could not be accessed, the study looked at peripheral blood alone. Preferential use of TRBV28, TRBJ1-2 and TRBJ2-5 was observed in persistent disease, whereas TRBV20-1 and TRBJ2-1 were favored in newly diagnosed disease. Sequencing and analysis were limited to the TCR beta chain. Patients with persistent disease shared more public clonotypes (approximately 2,500) than newly diagnosed patients did (approximately 970). The authors acknowledged the small sample size as a limitation that may reduce accuracy. Lower TCR Shannon entropy and fewer highly expanded clones were observed in persistent Graves' disease patients than in newly diagnosed patients, which suggested clonal expansion.

This clonotype was observed at least ten times. Its cognate antigen has yet to be identified. No clone much larger than this one lies a single base away; base qualities are absent. The intended sense of this specimen's time point label: newly diagnosed GD, antithyroid drugs for less than 3 months. For both TCR sequencing and RNA sequencing, RNA was extracted from PBMCs using TRIzol. Graves' disease was diagnosed according to American Thyroid Association guidelines. Recruitment of patients was carried out at an endocrinology department in Xi'an, China. Each patient gave about 8.1 milliliters of peripheral blood, collected in an EDTA anticoagulant tube. PBMCs were isolated by Ficoll Paque Plus density gradient separation without further T cell sorting. An Agilent 2100 Bioanalyzer and agarose gel were used to check RNA quality, while a NanoDrop 2000 measured RNA concentration. Library generation was performed with multiplex PCR. This sample was sequenced with an Illumina HiSeq 4000. CDR3 regions were amplified by Arm-PCR with iRepertoire HTBI primers to construct TCR beta libraries. PCR products were gel purified before sequencing. As for how the authors treated the data: A total of 62 TRBV and more than twelve TRBJ segments were identified across samples and were used for gene usage analysis of CDR3 amino acid clonotypes. COPE and FqMerger were used to merge filtered high-quality paired reads into contigs. BLAST was used to align contigs to the IMGT TRBV, TRBD and TRBJ reference genes, and CDR3 was defined following IMGT. Any clonotype with a frequency above 0.1% was classified as a highly expanded clone. Repertoire diversity was measured by Shannon entropy, and V-J evenness by the Gini coefficient. Clonotypes shared by more than one individual were considered public. TCRdb reran the public reads through fastp at Q25 and MiXCR, keeping productive beta chains. Records with the same CDR3 protein are collapsed into one entry carrying the most frequent genes and DNA. TCRdb's processing, not the study's, gives the V and J calls here. The sample contains 300,000 to 400,000 distinct CDR3 sequences, roughly 16% of them found a single time. The ten top clones hold 20% to 25% of the sample.

Compared with germline, V lacks 4 bases and J lacks 0 bases; bases without a gene match: 2. CDR1 is given as SGHRS and CDR2 as YFSETQ, both from the germline V gene. Measured from the cysteine to the phenylalanine, the CDR3 is 16 residues long. The sequence is cut down to CDR3 DNA, 48 bases in frame from base 1. This receptor chain uses TRBV5-1 and TRBJ2-3, and TRBD2 matches 13 of the central bases. The material was peripheral blood mononuclear cells (PBMCs), obtained at new diagnosis, from a patient treated with antithyroid drugs. The origin of this receptor is a female donor with Graves disease. In nucleotides, the sequence is TGCGCCAGCAGCGGGGGACTAGCGGGGAGCACAGATACGCAGTATTTT. Translated, this gives CASSGGLAGSTDTQYF. With the portions outside the CDR3 filled from the reference TRBV5-1 and TRBJ2-3 genes, the complete variable region becomes KAGVTQTPRYLIKTRGQQVTLSCSPISGHRSVSWYQQTPGQGLQFLFEYFSETQRNKGNFPGRFSGRQFSNSRSEMNVSTLELGDSALYLCASSGGLAGSTDTQYFGPGTRLTVL.